Listed below are T cell receptor beta chains from one sample, sequenced in a study of control samples from healthy donors and cancer patients. This table comes from immunoSEQ multiplex PCR, and its TCRdb copy is limited to in-frame clones, with some not included. The sample has approximately 92,000 clones; 80% to 95% are singletons. The material sequenced was blood. Receptors originate from a woman aged 25 to 45 in good health. The CDR3 runs from the conserved cysteine through the conserved F or W. The D gene is left open where the match is weak. Clone size is given for some rows only: seen once, a few or many times, or a class if the clone is expanded.

TGTGCCACCACCGAAGGTCGGGGCGGGACAGATACGCAGTATTTT	CATTEGRGGTDTQYF	TRBV15	TRBJ2-3	once	NA
TGTGCCAGCAGCTTAGTTTTCTCTGGAAACACCATATATTTT	CASSLVFSGNTIYF	TRBV11-2	TRBJ1-3	NA	NA
TGTGCCAGCAGGCCCCAGTCAGGGAACACTGAAGCTTTCTTT	CASRPQSGNTEAFF	TRBV6-5	TRBJ1-1	NA	NA
TGTGCCAGCAGCCAATCAGGGGGGTTCCGGGATGGCTACACCTTC	CASSQSGGFRDGYTF	TRBV27	TRBJ1-2	NA	TRBD1
TGTGCCAGCAGAGGACAGTTCATGAACACTGAAGCTTTCTTT	CASRGQFMNTEAFF	TRBV28	TRBJ1-1	NA	NA
TGTGCCAGCAGCAAAGACCCATGGGACAGACACTCCTACGAGCAGTACTTC	CASSKDPWDRHSYEQYF	TRBV21-1	TRBJ2-7	NA	NA
TGTGCCAGCAGTTACAATCCACAGGGGGCGGACACTGAAGCTTTCTTT	CASSYNPQGADTEAFF	TRBV6-5	TRBJ1-1	once	TRBD1
TGTGCCAGCTCCCCGGACAGGGTTAATTCACCCCTCCACTTT	CASSPDRVNSPLHF	TRBV18	TRBJ1-6	NA	TRBD1
TGTGCCACCAGTGATGGGGACAGCAACCATCAGCCCCAGCATTTT	CATSDGDSNHQPQHF	TRBV24-1	TRBJ1-5	NA	TRBD1
TGTGCCAGCAGCACGGGACAGGGTATCTACGAGCAGTACTTC	CASSTGQGIYEQYF	TRBV5-4	TRBJ2-7	NA	TRBD1
TGTGCCAGCTCACCACGGGCAGGCCTTAATGAAAAACTGTTTTTT	CASSPRAGLNEKLFF	TRBV18	TRBJ1-4	NA	NA
TGTGCCAGCATTCTGGACAGGGTTACAGATGGGTATGGCTACACCTTC	CASILDRVTDGYGYTF	TRBV6-6	TRBJ1-2	NA	TRBD1
TGTGCCAGCAGCCTTACCCGGCTCCGGGGCTACACCTTC	CASSLTRLRGYTF	TRBV12-3/TRBV12-4	TRBJ1-2	NA	NA
TGCGCCAGCAGCTTTGGCGCGGGTAAAGAGACCCAGTACTTC	CASSFGAGKETQYF	TRBV5-1	TRBJ2-5	NA	NA
TGTGCCAGCAGTTACTCGGCAGGGGTGAATGGCTACACCTTC	CASSYSAGVNGYTF	TRBV6-5	TRBJ1-2	NA	NA
TGCAGCGTTGAGGCCCCCGGGACAGTGCACCTGGAAGCTTTCTTT	CSVEAPGTVHLEAFF	TRBV29-1	TRBJ1-1	NA	TRBD1
TGCGCCAGCAGCCAAGGGACTAGCGCCCATTCACCTTTTAGTTCAGCGCAGTTCTTC	CASSQGTSAHSPFSSAQFF	TRBV5-1	TRBJ2-1	NA	TRBD2
TGTGCCACCAGCACGAATGAAAAACTGTTTTTT	CATSTNEKLFF	TRBV15	TRBJ1-4	NA	NA
TGTGCCAGCAGCGTAGGCGGGTCTAGCAATCAGCCCCAGCATTTT	CASSVGGSSNQPQHF	TRBV9	TRBJ1-5	NA	NA
TGTGCCAGCAGCTCCTGGGGAGGGAACCTGAAAGACTCCCACGAGCAGTACTTC	CASSSWGGNLKDSHEQYF	TRBV5-6	TRBJ2-7	few	TRBD2
TGTGCCAGCGGTAAGATGAACACTGAAGCTTTCTTT	CASGKMNTEAFF	TRBV6-6	TRBJ1-1	NA	NA
TGTGCCAGCCGATGGACTTCTGGAAACACCATATATTTT	CASRWTSGNTIYF	TRBV12-3/TRBV12-4	TRBJ1-3	NA	NA
TGTGCCAGCAGCTCGGGTACGGTGGCCTACGAGCAGTACTTC	CASSSGTVAYEQYF	TRBV5-4	TRBJ2-7	NA	NA
TGCGCCAGCAGCTTGGCCTCGTTTAGGGAGGACACTGAAGCTTTCTTT	CASSLASFREDTEAFF	TRBV5-1	TRBJ1-1	NA	NA
TGTGCCAGTAGTATTGGGCAGAAAACGAACACCGGGGAGCTGTTTTTT	CASSIGQKTNTGELFF	TRBV19	TRBJ2-2	NA	NA
TGTGCCAGCAGTGACAGAGCAACTAATGAAAAACTGTTTTTT	CASSDRATNEKLFF	TRBV2	TRBJ1-4	NA	NA
TGCGCCAGCAGCGGACAGTGGGGTTCACCCCTCCACTTT	CASSGQWGSPLHF	TRBV10-2	TRBJ1-6	NA	NA
TGCGCGACTAGGGGGTCCCAGGTTCGCTATGGCTACACCTTC	CATRGSQVRYGYTF	TRBV29-1	TRBJ1-2	NA	NA
TGTGCCAGCTCACCACCGTCGGAAAACATTCAGTACTTC	CASSPPSENIQYF	TRBV18	TRBJ2-4	NA	NA
TGTGCCACCAGGGAGTACACTGAAGCTTTCTTT	CATREYTEAFF	TRBV24-1	TRBJ1-1	NA	NA
TGTGCCAGCAGCGTAGGACTAGCGGGGGGGTATAGTGGTTACAATGAGCAGTTCTTC	CASSVGLAGGYSGYNEQFF	TRBV9	TRBJ2-1	NA	TRBD2
TGTGCCAGCACCTTAGGGGGGGGCGCGGATGAAAAACTGTTTTTT	CASTLGGGADEKLFF	TRBV7-6	TRBJ1-4	NA	NA
TGTGCCAGCAGCTTCGGGCCGCTGTCCCCCTACGAGCAGTACTTC	CASSFGPLSPYEQYF	TRBV5-4	TRBJ2-7	NA	NA
TGTGCCAGCCGGGGAGCCTTTGGAATCGAGCAGTTCTTC	CASRGAFGIEQFF	TRBV14	TRBJ2-1	NA	NA
TGTGCCAGCAGCTTTCTCCAGGGCCTCGAGCAGTACTTC	CASSFLQGLEQYF	TRBV5-6	TRBJ2-7	NA	NA
TGCGCCAGCAGCTTTTTATCTGGGGCGGATTCACCCCTCCACTTT	CASSFLSGADSPLHF	TRBV5-1	TRBJ1-6	NA	NA
TGTGCCAGCAGCCAAGGCCTTATTCCCTCCGGGGCCAACGTCCTGACTTTC	CASSQGLIPSGANVLTF	TRBV3-1/TRBV3-2	TRBJ2-6	NA	NA
TGTGCCAGCAGACATACGGACAGGGGGGCGTACAATGAGCAGTTCTTC	CASRHTDRGAYNEQFF	TRBV6-6	TRBJ2-1	NA	TRBD1
TGTGCCAGCAGTTTTGTGGGGGCCCTCTACGAGCAGTACTTC	CASSFVGALYEQYF	TRBV28	TRBJ2-7	NA	NA
TGTGCCAGCAGTCCAGGACAGGGGTCCTACGAGCAGTACTTC	CASSPGQGSYEQYF	TRBV6-5	TRBJ2-7	NA	TRBD1
TGTGCCAGCAGCTGGAACACTGAAGCTTTCTTT	CASSWNTEAFF	TRBV5-8	TRBJ1-1	NA	NA
TGTGCCAGCAGCGAACAGGCCGGGGGTTCACCCCTCCACTTT	CASSEQAGGSPLHF	TRBV9	TRBJ1-6	NA	NA